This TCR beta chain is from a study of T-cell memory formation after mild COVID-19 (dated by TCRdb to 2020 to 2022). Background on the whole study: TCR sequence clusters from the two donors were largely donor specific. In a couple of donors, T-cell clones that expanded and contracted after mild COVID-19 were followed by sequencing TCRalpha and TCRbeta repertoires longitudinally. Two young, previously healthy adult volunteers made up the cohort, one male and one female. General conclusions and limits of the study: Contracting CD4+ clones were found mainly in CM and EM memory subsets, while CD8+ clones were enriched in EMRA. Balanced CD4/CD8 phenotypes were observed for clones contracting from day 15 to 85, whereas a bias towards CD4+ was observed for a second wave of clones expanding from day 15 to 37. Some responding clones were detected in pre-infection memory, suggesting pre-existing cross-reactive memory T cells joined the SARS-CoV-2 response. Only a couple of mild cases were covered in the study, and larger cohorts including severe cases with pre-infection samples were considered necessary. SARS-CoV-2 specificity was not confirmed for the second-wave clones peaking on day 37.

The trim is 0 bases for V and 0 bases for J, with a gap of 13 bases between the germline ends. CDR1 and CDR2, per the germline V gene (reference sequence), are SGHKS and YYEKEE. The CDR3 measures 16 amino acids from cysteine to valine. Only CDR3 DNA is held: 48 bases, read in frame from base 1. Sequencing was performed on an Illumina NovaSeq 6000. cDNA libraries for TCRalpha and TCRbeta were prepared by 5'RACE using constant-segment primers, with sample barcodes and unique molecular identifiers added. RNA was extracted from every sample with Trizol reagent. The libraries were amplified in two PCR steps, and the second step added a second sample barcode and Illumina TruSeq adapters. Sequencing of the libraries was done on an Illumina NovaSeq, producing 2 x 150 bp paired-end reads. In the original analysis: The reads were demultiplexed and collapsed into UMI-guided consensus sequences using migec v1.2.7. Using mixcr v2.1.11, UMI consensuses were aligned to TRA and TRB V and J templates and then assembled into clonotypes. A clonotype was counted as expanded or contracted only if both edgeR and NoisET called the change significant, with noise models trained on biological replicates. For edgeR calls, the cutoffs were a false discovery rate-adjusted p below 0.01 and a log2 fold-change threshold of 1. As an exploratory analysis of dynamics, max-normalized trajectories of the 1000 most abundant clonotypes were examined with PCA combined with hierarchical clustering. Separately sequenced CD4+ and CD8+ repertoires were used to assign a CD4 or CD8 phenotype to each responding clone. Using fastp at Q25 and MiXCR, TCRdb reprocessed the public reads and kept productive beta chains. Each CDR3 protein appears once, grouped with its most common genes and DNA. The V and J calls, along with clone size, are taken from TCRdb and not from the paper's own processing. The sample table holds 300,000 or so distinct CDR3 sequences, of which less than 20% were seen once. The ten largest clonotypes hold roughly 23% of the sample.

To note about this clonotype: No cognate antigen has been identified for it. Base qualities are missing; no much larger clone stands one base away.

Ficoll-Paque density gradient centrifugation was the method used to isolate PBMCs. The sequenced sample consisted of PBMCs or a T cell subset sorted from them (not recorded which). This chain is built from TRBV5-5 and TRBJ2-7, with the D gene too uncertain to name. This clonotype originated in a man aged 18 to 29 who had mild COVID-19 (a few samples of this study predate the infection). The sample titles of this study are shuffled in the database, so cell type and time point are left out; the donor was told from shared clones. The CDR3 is CASSLDLTSSSYEQYV. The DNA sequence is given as TGTGCCAGCAGCTTGGATTTGACCTCAAGCTCCTACGAGCAGTACGTC.